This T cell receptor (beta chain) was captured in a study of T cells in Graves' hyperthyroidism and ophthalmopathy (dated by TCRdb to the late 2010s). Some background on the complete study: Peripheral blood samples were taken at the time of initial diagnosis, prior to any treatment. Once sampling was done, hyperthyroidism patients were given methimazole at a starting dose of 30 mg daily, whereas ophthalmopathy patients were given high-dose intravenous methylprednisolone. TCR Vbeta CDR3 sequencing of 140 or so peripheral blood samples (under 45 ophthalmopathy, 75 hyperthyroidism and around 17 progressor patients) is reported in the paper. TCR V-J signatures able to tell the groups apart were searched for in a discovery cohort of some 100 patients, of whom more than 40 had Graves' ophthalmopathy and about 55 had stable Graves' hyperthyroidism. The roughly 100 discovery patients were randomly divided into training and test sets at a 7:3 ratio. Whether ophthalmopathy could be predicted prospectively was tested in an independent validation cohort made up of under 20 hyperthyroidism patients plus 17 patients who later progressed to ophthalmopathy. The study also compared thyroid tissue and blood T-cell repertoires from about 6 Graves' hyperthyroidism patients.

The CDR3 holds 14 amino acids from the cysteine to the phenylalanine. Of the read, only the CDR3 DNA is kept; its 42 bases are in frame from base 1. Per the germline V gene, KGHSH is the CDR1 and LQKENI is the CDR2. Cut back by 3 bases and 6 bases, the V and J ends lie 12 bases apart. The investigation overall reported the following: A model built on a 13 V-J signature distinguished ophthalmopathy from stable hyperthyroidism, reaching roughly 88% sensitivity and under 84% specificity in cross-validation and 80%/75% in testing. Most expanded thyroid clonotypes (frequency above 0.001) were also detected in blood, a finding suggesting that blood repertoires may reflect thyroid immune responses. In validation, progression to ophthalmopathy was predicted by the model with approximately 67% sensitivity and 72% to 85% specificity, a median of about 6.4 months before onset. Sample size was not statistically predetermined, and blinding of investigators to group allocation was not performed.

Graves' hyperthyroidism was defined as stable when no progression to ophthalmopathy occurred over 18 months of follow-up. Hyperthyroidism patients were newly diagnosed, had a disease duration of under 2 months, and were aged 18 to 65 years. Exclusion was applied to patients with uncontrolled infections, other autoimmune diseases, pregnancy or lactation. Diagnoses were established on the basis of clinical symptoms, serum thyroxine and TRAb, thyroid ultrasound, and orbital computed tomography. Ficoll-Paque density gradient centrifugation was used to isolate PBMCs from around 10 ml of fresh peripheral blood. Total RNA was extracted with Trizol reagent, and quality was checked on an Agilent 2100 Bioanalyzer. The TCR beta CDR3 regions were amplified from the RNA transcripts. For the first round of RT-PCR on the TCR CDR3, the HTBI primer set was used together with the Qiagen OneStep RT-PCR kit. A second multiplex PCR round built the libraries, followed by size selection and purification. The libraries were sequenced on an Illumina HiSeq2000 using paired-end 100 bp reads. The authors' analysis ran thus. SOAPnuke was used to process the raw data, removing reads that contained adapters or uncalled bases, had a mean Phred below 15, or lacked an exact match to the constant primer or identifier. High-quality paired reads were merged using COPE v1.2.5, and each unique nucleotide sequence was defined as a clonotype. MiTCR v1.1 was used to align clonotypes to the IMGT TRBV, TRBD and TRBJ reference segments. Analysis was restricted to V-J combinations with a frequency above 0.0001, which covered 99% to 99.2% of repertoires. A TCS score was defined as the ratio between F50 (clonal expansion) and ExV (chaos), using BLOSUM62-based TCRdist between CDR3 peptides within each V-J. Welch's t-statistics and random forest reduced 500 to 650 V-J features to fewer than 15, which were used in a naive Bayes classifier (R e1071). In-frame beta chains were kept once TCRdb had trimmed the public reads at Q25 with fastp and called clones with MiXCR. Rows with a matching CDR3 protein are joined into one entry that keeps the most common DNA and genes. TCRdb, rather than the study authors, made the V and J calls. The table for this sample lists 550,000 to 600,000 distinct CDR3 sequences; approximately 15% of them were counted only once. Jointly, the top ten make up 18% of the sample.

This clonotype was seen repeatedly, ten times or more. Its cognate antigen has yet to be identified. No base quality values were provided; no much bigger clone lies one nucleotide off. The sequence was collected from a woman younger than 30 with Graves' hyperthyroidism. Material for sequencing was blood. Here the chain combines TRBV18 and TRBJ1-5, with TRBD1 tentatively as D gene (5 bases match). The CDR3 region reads CASSPGTRAQPQHF. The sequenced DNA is TGTGCCAGCTCACCGGGGACGCGGGCTCAGCCCCAGCATTTT.